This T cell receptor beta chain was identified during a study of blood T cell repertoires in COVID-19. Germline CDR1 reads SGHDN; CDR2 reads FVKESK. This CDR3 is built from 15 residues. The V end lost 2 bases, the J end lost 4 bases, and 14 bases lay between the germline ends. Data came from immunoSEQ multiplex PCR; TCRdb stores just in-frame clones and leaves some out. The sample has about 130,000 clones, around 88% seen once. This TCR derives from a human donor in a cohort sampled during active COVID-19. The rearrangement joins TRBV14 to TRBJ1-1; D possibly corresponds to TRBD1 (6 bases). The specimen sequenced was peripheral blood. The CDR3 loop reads CASSQFGQGSTEAFF. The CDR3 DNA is TGTGCCAGCAGCCAATTTGGGCAGGGGAGCACTGAAGCTTTCTTT.